The 3 T cell receptor beta chains presented below share a single source sample, sequenced in a study of cytomegalovirus exposure and HLA in healthy donors. The method was immunoSEQ multiplex PCR; TCRdb's version includes in-frame clones alone and lacks a portion of them. The sample has some 140,000 clones; 80% to 90% are singletons. The sequenced material came from PBMCs. These receptors all stem from a man aged 18 to 35 in good health and CMV-seronegative.

This clone was recorded once. The chain employs TRBV9 and TRBJ1-2; D unresolved. Germline V gene sequence: CDR1 SGDLS, CDR2 YYNGEE. This CDR3 comprises 14 residues. Trimming took off 3 bases at V and 7 bases at J, with 16 bases between the two ends. The CDR3 spells CASSATGLSVGYTF. In DNA form, the CDR3 reads TGTGCCAGCAGCGCCACCGGACTTTCGGTTGGCTACACCTTC.

A word on this clone: Other nucleotide sequences in the sample specify the same CDR3. The V gene is TRBV27, the J gene TRBJ1-5, with D tentatively TRBD1 (5 bases). With 3 bases removed from V and 0 bases from J, the gap between germline ends came to 6 bases. Germline V gene lookup returns CDR1 MNHEY and CDR2 SMNVEV (reference sequence). The CDR3 length is 14 residues. The CDR3 bases are TGTGCCAGCAGTTTCACAGGTAGCAATCAGCCCCAGCATTTT. Translated, it gives CASSFTGSNQPQHF.

J is TRBJ2-1 and V is TRBV7-8; TRBD2 is a possible D gene (5 bases). The germline V gene encodes CDR1 SGHVS and CDR2 FQNEAQ. The CDR3 has 16 amino acids. V lost 0 bases to trimming and J lost 3 bases, with 12 bases between them. CDR3 amino acids: CASSLASSRGYNEQFF. CDR3 nucleotide sequence: TGTGCCAGCAGCTTAGCGTCCAGCCGGGGCTACAATGAGCAGTTCTTC.